Below, 13 T cell receptor beta chains from the same sample are listed, as sequenced in a study of T cells in Graves' hyperthyroidism and ophthalmopathy. Amplification of TCR beta CDR3 regions used RNA as the template. Initially, a first-round RT-PCR of the TCR CDR3 employed the HTBI primer set. TCRdb re-analysed the multiplex PCR reads in MiXCR, keeping a single row per CDR3 protein. The table includes about 540,000 distinct CDR3 sequences, roughly 46% detected once. The source material was peripheral blood or thyroid tissue (not recorded which). Receptors were obtained from a woman aged 18-29 years with Graves' hyperthyroidism.

This rearrangement joins TRBV7-2 to TRBJ2-7; D could derive from TRBD1 or TRBD2 (5 bases each). With 5 bases removed from V and 2 bases from J, the gap between germline ends came to 19 bases. From germline, CDR1 is SGHTA and CDR2 FQGNSA. The CDR3 loop spans 16 amino acids. This chain's CDR3 is CASSKTLRGPPYEQYF. The CDR3 bases are TGTGCCAGCAGCAAAACCCTGAGGGGTCCTCCCTACGAGCAGTACTTC.

In this sample, this clonotype turned up many times. V is TRBV2 and J is TRBJ1-4; 7 bases align to TRBD1. The germline CDR1 and CDR2 sequences are SNHLY and FYNNEI. CDR3 length: 13 amino acids. As DNA, the CDR3 is TGTGCGACTGTCGCAGGGGGACGGGAAAAACTGTTTTTT. Amino acids: CATVAGGREKLFF.

This clonotype was seen many times. The J gene is TRBJ1-1, the V gene TRBV2; a possible D gene is TRBD1 (6 bases). Germline assignment: CDR1 SNHLY and CDR2 FYNNEI. The CDR3 runs 13 residues. Trimming stripped 5 bases from V and 5 bases from J, with 12 bases between. CDR3 sequence: CASSLYRATEAFF. CDR3 in DNA: TGTGCCAGCAGTCTGTACAGGGCAACTGAAGCTTTCTTT.

This clonotype was counted only a few times. The chain is built from TRBV19 and TRBJ1-1, with TRBD1 as a possible D gene (5 bases). The CDR3 runs to 14 residues. Germline CDR1 LNHDA, CDR2 SQIVND (reference sequence). V was cut by 3 bases and J by 0 bases, with 8 bases left in between. In DNA form, the CDR3 reads TGTGCCAGTAGTATGATAGGGGTGAACACTGAAGCTTTCTTT. Its protein is CASSMIGVNTEAFF.

The chain joins TRBV10-3 to TRBJ1-2; D is ambiguous. CDR3 length: 15 amino acids. Trimming took off 3 bases at V and 3 bases at J, with 14 bases between the two ends. Germline loops: CDR1 ENHRY, CDR2 SYGVKD. The CDR3 DNA reads TGTGCCATCAGTGATACCAATACGGGCTACTATGGCTACACCTTC. Protein: CAISDTNTGYYGYTF.

On this clonotype: A read error may produce the germline difference seen at one junction end. This chain links TRBV24-1 with TRBJ2-5; TRBD1 agrees at 8 bases. The CDR3 is made up of 15 amino acids. Germline V CDR1 and CDR2: KGHDR, SFDVKD. The CDR3 protein is CATRDPQGGQETQYF. The CDR3, as DNA: TGTGCCACCCGTGATCCACAGGGGGGCCAAGAGACCCAGTACTTC.

This clonotype appeared many times. The rearrangement links TRBV7-2 to TRBJ2-7; possible D gene TRBD1, 6 bases. Germline V gives CDR1 SGHTA, CDR2 FQGNSA. The CDR3 runs to 12 residues. V was shortened by 5 bases and J by 7 bases, with 12 bases between the two germline ends. As DNA, the CDR3 is TGTGCCAGCAGCCCACAGGGTTGGGAGCAGTACTTC. It encodes CASSPQGWEQYF.

J is TRBJ2-2 and V is TRBV13; D is possibly TRBD2 (6 bases). The V gene lost 7 bases and the J gene lost 7 bases, with 16 bases spanning the gap. The CDR3 loop spans 14 amino acids. The germline V gene has CDR1 PRHDT and CDR2 FYEKMQ (reference sequence). CDR3: CASMQTSYVGELFF. CDR3 DNA: TGTGCCAGCATGCAGACTAGTTATGTCGGGGAGCTGTTTTTT. Full variable domain (remainder filled in from reference TRBV13 and TRBJ2-2): AAGVIQSPRHLIKEKRETATLKCYPIPRHDTVYWYQQGPGQDPQFLISFYEKMQSDKGSIPDRFSAQQFSDYHSELNMSSLELGDSALYFCASMQTSYVGELFFGEGSRLTVL.

The chain recombines TRBV10-3 with TRBJ1-6; 8 positions match TRBD1. The CDR3 is 13 residues long. Unmatched junction bases numbered 4, after V lost 6 bases and J lost 9 bases. CDR1 and CDR2 from the germline V gene are ENHRY and SYGVKD. The chain's CDR3 is CAIRDRASSPLHF. CDR3 in DNA: TGTGCCATCAGGGACAGGGCGAGTTCACCCCTCCACTTT.

As to this clonotype: A much larger clone is a single base away; this may be a read error. V usage is TRBV11-3 and J usage is TRBJ1-2; D is possibly TRBD1 (6 bases). The CDR3 length is 15 residues. V lost 1 base and J 4 bases, leaving 13 bases between the germline ends. Germline V lookup: CDR1 SGHNT, CDR2 YENEEA. CDR3 bases: TGTGCCAGCAGCTTAGGTAGGACAGCGGGCTATGGCTACACCTTC. Its translation is CASSLGRTAGYGYTF.

The V gene is TRBV7-2, the J gene TRBJ1-6, with D unclear. The CDR3 loop spans 16 amino acids. From germline, CDR1 is SGHTA and CDR2 FQGNSA. The V gene lost 1 base and the J gene lost 7 bases, with 14 bases spanning the gap. The CDR3 sequence is CASSLDSGIKNSPLHF. The CDR3, as DNA: TGTGCCAGCAGCTTAGACAGCGGTATCAAGAATTCACCCCTCCACTTT.

In regard to this clonotype: One end of the junction varies from germline; a read error may be responsible. V usage is TRBV20-1 and J usage is TRBJ1-1, with D possibly matching TRBD1 (6 bases). The germline V gene has CDR1 DFQATT and CDR2 SNEGSKA (reference sequence). The CDR3 has 14 amino acids. The CDR3 spells CSARVLGGDTEALF. CDR3 DNA sequence: TGCAGTGCTAGAGTCCTAGGGGGGGACACTGAAGCTCTCTTT.

This sequence joins TRBV13 and TRBJ2-2; 10 nucleotides agree with TRBD2. The CDR3 spans 17 residues. V trimming: 3 bases; J trimming: 3 bases; junction bases outside the gene matches: 7. Germline CDR1 reads PRHDT; CDR2 reads FYEKMQ (reference sequence). In DNA, the CDR3 is TGTGCCAGCAGCTTCGGCCTAGCGGGAGTGGACACCGGGGAGCTGTTTTTT. Its protein is CASSFGLAGVDTGELFF. The complete variable domain, with remaining parts taken from reference TRBV13 and TRBJ2-2, reads AAGVIQSPRHLIKEKRETATLKCYPIPRHDTVYWYQQGPGQDPQFLISFYEKMQSDKGSIPDRFSAQQFSDYHSELNMSSLELGDSALYFCASSFGLAGVDTGELFFGEGSRLTVL.